The clone carrying this T cell receptor beta chain turned up a few times. Time point reported: newly diagnosed GD, antithyroid drugs for less than 3 months. Extracted PBMC RNA gave rise to the TCR library. For TCR beta, libraries came from iRepertoire HTBI primers and Arm-PCR of CDR3 regions. TCRdb itself ran the multiplex PCR reads through MiXCR, one entry per CDR3 protein. The data hold hundreds of thousands of distinct CDR3 sequences, with under 20% observed a single time. These data are taken from a study of regulatory T cells in long-lasting Graves disease. The CDR3 contains 15 residues. Per the germline V gene, CDR1 is MGHRA and CDR2 is YSYEKL. The junction had 9 bases not matched to a gene; V was cut back by 0 bases and J by 9 bases. This sample was also put to use in a study of T cells in Graves' hyperthyroidism and ophthalmopathy.

The TCR was taken from a woman in her twenties or thirties with Graves disease. This chain links TRBV4-1 with TRBJ2-5; 8 bases fit TRBD2. The material was peripheral blood mononuclear cells (PBMCs), obtained at new diagnosis, from a patient treated with antithyroid drugs. For the CDR3, the DNA is TGCGCCAGCAGCCAAGAACGGGAACAGCGGGGGCCCCAGTACTTC. Translation: CASSQEREQRGPQYF.